The 20 T cell receptor beta chains reported below all come from one sample, sequenced in a study of spatial heterogeneity in lung cancer. TCRdb fed the 5' RACE reads into MiXCR, producing one record per CDR3 protein. Of roughly 79,000 distinct CDR3 sequences listed, around 12% are singletons. Stated time point: sample taken at primary tumor resection. Extraction of whole RNA from tumor, nontumor lung or frozen PBMC preceded unsorted sequencing. This specimen consisted of PBMCs, obtained at surgery. These receptors came from a male donor with early-stage non-small cell lung cancer.

This clonotype was detected a few times. The chain carries TRBV10-3 and TRBJ2-1, with 9 nucleotides matching TRBD2. The CDR3 has 15 residues. The junction had 8 bases not matched to a gene; V was cut back by 2 bases and J by 9 bases. The germline gives CDR1 ENHRY, CDR2 SYGVKD. CDR3 sequence: CAISEQIAGVGEQFF. The CDR3 DNA sequence: TGTGCCATCAGTGAGCAGATAGCGGGAGTTGGTGAGCAGTTCTTC.

The rearrangement joins TRBV5-1 to TRBJ2-1; TRBD1 aligns across 7 bases. The junction had 12 bases not matched to a gene; V was cut back by 4 bases and J by 8 bases. CDR3 size: 15 residues. Germline assignment: CDR1 SGHRS and CDR2 YFSETQ. DNA for the CDR3: TGCGCCAGCAGCCGACAGGGCGACTCTTCAGATGAGCAGTTCTTC. Translation gives CASSRQGDSSDEQFF. Full variable domain (outside the CDR3, taken from reference TRBV5-1 and TRBJ2-1): KAGVTQTPRYLIKTRGQQVTLSCSPISGHRSVSWYQQTPGQGLQFLFEYFSETQRNKGNFPGRFSGRQFSNSRSEMNVSTLELGDSALYLCASSRQGDSSDEQFFGPGTRLTVL.

This clonotype occurred many times. The J gene is TRBJ2-2, the V gene TRBV7-9, with TRBD2 identical over 10 bases. This CDR3 has 15 residues. Trimming removed 5 bases from V and 5 bases from J; junction bases left unmatched: 5. Per the germline V gene, CDR1 is SEHNR and CDR2 is FQNEAQ (reference sequence). CDR3 DNA: TGTGCCAGCAGCCCACGGACTAGCGGAACCGGGGAGCTGTTTTTT. This gives the protein CASSPRTSGTGELFF.

The chain joins TRBV9 to TRBJ1-5; D is unclear. Germline V gives CDR1 SGDLS, CDR2 YYNGEE. Trimming took off 5 bases at V and 3 bases at J, with 12 bases between the two ends. The CDR3 is 14 amino acids. The CDR3 DNA reads TGTGCCAGCAGTTCCGGTCTTTTCAATCAGCCCCAGCATTTT. Its protein product is CASSSGLFNQPQHF.

This clonotype was detected many times. The chain is built from TRBV5-1 and TRBJ1-2; no definite D call. V was shortened by 0 bases and J by 7 bases, with 13 bases between the two germline ends. The CDR3 covers 14 residues. CDR1 and CDR2 (germline): SGHRS, YFSETQ. CDR3 DNA: TGCGCCAGCAGCTTGGAGAATTCGGCGGGTGGCTACACCTTC. It yields the protein CASSLENSAGGYTF.

The V and J genes are TRBV5-1 and TRBJ1-2, with D perhaps TRBD1 (5 bases). The germline V and J ends were trimmed by 0 bases and 7 bases, with 13 bases remaining between them. CDR3 length equals 14 residues. CDR1 and CDR2 (germline): SGHRS, YFSETQ. The CDR3 region is CASSLDFDRSGYTF. CDR3 DNA sequence: TGCGCCAGCAGCTTGGATTTCGACAGATCTGGCTACACCTTC.

The genes are TRBV29-1 and TRBJ1-3; D gene unclear. Germline V gene sequence: CDR1 SQVTM, CDR2 ANQGSEA. The V end lost 7 bases, the J end lost 3 bases, and 7 bases lay between the germline ends. The CDR3 has 11 amino acids. Here the CDR3 reads CSGRVGNTIYF. The CDR3 DNA reads TGCAGCGGGAGGGTTGGAAACACCATATATTTT.

The chain uses TRBV19 and TRBJ1-5; a possible D gene is TRBD1 (6 bases). The germline V gene has CDR1 LNHDA and CDR2 SQIVND (reference sequence). This CDR3 is built from 15 residues. Trimming removed 3 bases from V and 7 bases from J, with 16 bases in between. CDR3 sequence reads: CASSIIGGRQQPQHF. The CDR3 coding sequence is TGTGCCAGTAGTATTATCGGGGGGCGACAACAGCCCCAGCATTTT.

In this sample, this clonotype turned up a few times. This chain uses TRBV5-1 with TRBJ1-1, with D possibly matching TRBD1 (5 bases). The CDR3 sequence is 15 residues long. V was cut by 3 bases and J by 1 base, with 13 bases left in between. Germline CDR1 and CDR2: SGHRS and YFSETQ. CDR3 sequence reads: CASSSLGGRNTEAFF. In DNA, the CDR3 is TGCGCCAGCAGCTCCTTGGGGGGGAGGAACACTGAAGCTTTCTTT.

This clonotype was seen only a few times. The chain carries TRBV7-9 and TRBJ2-3; 13 nucleotides line up with TRBD2. J gave up 2 bases and V 7 bases, and 6 bases lay outside the gene matches. The CDR3 sequence is 16 residues long. Germline CDR1 and CDR2: SEHNR and FQNEAQ (reference sequence). Here the CDR3 reads CASTAGLAGNTDTQYF. Here the CDR3 DNA reads TGTGCCAGCACCGCGGGACTAGCGGGAAACACAGATACGCAGTATTTT.

This clonotype has a handful of counts. This chain connects TRBV29-1 to TRBJ1-4; 12 bases fit TRBD1. Trimming took 8 bases from V and 5 from J; bases not matched to a gene: 9. Germline V gives CDR1 SQVTM, CDR2 ANQGSEA. The CDR3 covers 15 residues. In DNA form, the CDR3 reads TGCAGCATACGGGACAGGGGGCGAAACAATGAAAAACTGTTTTTT. Translation gives CSIRDRGRNNEKLFF.

This clonotype was observed many times. The J gene is TRBJ1-1, the V gene TRBV5-1, with TRBD1 as a possible D gene (6 bases). The CDR3 totals 15 residues. V lost 5 bases and J lost 5, with 19 bases in between. CDR1 is SGHRS and CDR2 is YFSETQ in the germline V gene. The CDR3 protein is CASSTSVGARTEAFF. The CDR3 region has the DNA TGCGCCAGCAGTACCAGCGTGGGGGCGCGGACTGAAGCTTTCTTT.

This clonotype was detected a few times. The V gene is TRBV12-3 or TRBV12-4, the J gene TRBJ1-6; tentative D call: TRBD1 (6 bases). This CDR3 spans 13 amino acids. Trimming removed 3 bases at V and 6 bases at J, with 6 bases between. CDR3 amino acids: CASSLGANSPLHF. The CDR3 DNA is TGTGCCAGCAGTTTGGGGGCTAATTCACCCCTCCACTTT.

This clonotype was picked up a small number of times. V and J are TRBV7-6 and TRBJ2-3; unclear D gene. Between the trimmed V and J ends, which lost 2 bases and 4 bases, there was a span of 4 bases. The V gene's germline CDR1 is SGHVS and CDR2 FNYEAQ. The CDR3 consists of 12 residues. This CDR3 is CASSLSPDTQYF. CDR3 bases: TGTGCCAGCAGCTTAAGCCCAGATACGCAGTATTTT.

Ten or more counts support this clonotype. The genes are TRBV7-2 and TRBJ1-6, with 8 bases lining up with TRBD1. CDR3 length: 14 amino acids. CDR1 is SGHTA, CDR2 FQGNSA, per germline. V shed 4 bases and J 8 bases; nucleotides not matched to a gene: 4. In DNA, the CDR3 is TGTGCCAGCAGCTCCGGACAGGGTTATTCACCCCTCCACTTT. Translation: CASSSGQGYSPLHF.

V usage is TRBV20-1 and J usage is TRBJ2-7, with TRBD2 identical over 8 bases. Unmatched junction bases numbered 1, after V lost 3 bases and J lost 3 bases. The CDR3 totals 12 residues. Germline-derived CDR1 and CDR2 are DFQATT and SNEGSKA (reference sequence). The CDR3 bases are TGCAGTGCTAGCGGGAGGGTCTACGAGCAGTACTTC. Translating gives CSASGRVYEQYF.

This clonotype was counted between two and nine times. This chain links TRBV6-1 with TRBJ1-5; D is perhaps TRBD1 (5 bases). The V end was cut by 0 bases, the J end by 3 bases, with 9 bases between. Per germline, CDR1 MNHNS and CDR2 SASEGT. CDR3 size: 15 residues. CDR3 DNA sequence: TGTGCCAGCAGTGAAGCGGGACGGCTCAATCAGCCCCAGCATTTT. Translation gives CASSEAGRLNQPQHF.

The CDR3 loop is CASSSPNRGGNNEQFF. In DNA form, the CDR3 reads TGTGCCAGCAGTTCCCCCAACCGTGGAGGAAACAATGAGCAGTTCTTC. The chain couples TRBV12-3 or TRBV12-4 to TRBJ2-1, with D maybe TRBD2 (5 bases). V lost 4 bases and J lost 5, with 18 bases in between. The length of the CDR3 is 16 residues.

Only a few counts were recorded for this clonotype. The chain recombines TRBV11-3 with TRBJ2-3; D gene ambiguous. This CDR3 is built from 13 residues. In germline, CDR1 is SGHNT, CDR2 YENEEA. The V gene lost 0 bases and the J gene lost 7 bases, with 8 bases spanning the gap. The CDR3 spells CASSLDAENTQYF. In DNA form, the CDR3 reads TGTGCCAGCAGCTTAGATGCAGAGAATACGCAGTATTTT. The variable domain in full, completed from reference TRBV11-3 and TRBJ2-3, reads EAGVVQSPRYKIIEKKQPVAFWCNPISGHNTLYWYLQNLGQGPELLIRYENEEAVDDSQLPKDRFSAERLKGVDSTLKIQPAELGDSAVYLCASSLDAENTQYFGPGTRLTVL.

V is TRBV14 and J is TRBJ1-2, with a possible D match to TRBD1 (6 bases). In germline, CDR1 is SGHDN, CDR2 FVKESK. The CDR3 runs 18 residues. Trimming cost V 4 bases and J 6 bases, with 27 bases left between them. As DNA, the CDR3 is TGTGCCAGCAGCCCTTCTCTCTTCAACAGGGCAACTGAAAATGGCTACACCTTC. Its translation: CASSPSLFNRATENGYTF.